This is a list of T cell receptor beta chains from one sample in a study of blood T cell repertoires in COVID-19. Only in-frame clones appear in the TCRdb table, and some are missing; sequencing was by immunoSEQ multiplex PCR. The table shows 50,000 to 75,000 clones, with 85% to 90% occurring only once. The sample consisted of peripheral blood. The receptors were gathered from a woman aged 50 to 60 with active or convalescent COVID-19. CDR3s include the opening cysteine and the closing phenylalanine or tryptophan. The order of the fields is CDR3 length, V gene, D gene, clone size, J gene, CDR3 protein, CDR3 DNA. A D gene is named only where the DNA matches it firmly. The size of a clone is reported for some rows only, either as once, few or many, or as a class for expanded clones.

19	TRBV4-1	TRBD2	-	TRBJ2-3	CASSQEGLAGGLPTDTQYF	TGCGCCAGCAGCCAAGAGGGACTAGCGGGAGGTCTACCCACAGATACGCAGTATTTT
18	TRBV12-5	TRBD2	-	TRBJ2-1	CASGLVRLTSGSLSEQFF	TGTGCTAGTGGTTTGGTCCGTCTCACTAGCGGGAGTTTAAGTGAGCAGTTCTTC
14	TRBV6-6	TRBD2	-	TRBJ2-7	CASSASGGAYEQYF	TGTGCCAGCAGTGCCTCTGGGGGGGCCTACGAGCAGTACTTC
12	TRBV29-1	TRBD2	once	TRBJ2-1	CSVEDREGEQFF	TGCAGCGTTGAAGACCGGGAGGGCGAGCAGTTCTTC
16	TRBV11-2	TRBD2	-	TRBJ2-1	CASSGAGGPTVDEQFF	TGTGCCAGCAGCGGAGCGGGAGGCCCCACAGTGGATGAGCAGTTCTTC
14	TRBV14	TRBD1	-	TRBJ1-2	CASSGGTAYYGYTF	TGTGCCAGCAGCGGGGGGACAGCATACTATGGCTACACCTTC
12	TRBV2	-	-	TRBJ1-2	CASRSGFYGYTF	TGTGCCAGCAGGTCAGGGTTCTATGGCTACACCTTC
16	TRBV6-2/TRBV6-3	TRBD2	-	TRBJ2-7	CASSYVTSGNSYEQYF	TGTGCCAGCAGTTACGTGACTAGCGGGAACTCCTACGAGCAGTACTTC
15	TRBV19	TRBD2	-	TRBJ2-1	CASTMAGGSYNEQFF	TGTGCCAGTACCATGGCGGGGGGTTCCTACAATGAGCAGTTCTTC
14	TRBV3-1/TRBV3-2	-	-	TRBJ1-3	CASSQDSSGNTIYF	TGTGCCAGCAGCCAAGATTCTTCTGGAAACACCATATATTTT
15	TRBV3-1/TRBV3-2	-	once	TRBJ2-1	CASSQTWEDYNEQFF	TGTGCCAGCAGCCAGACGTGGGAGGACTACAATGAGCAGTTCTTC
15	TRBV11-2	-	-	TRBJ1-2	CASSLLAGANYGYTF	TGTGCCAGCAGCTTACTGGCAGGGGCGAACTATGGCTACACCTTC
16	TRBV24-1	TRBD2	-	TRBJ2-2	CATSDSFSGYTGELFF	TGTGCCACCAGTGATTCGTTTAGCGGGTACACCGGGGAGCTGTTTTTT
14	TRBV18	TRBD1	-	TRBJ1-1	CASSRTGEDTEAFF	TGTGCCAGCTCAAGGACAGGGGAGGACACTGAAGCTTTCTTT
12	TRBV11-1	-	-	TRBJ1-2	CASSHSYYGYTF	TGTGCCAGCAGCCACAGCTACTATGGCTACACCTTC
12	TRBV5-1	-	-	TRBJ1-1	CASSLDPSERAF	TGCGCCAGCAGCTTGGATCCCAGTGAACGAGCGTTT
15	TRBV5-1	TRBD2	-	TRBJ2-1	CASSLGLAPYNEQFF	TGCGCCAGCAGCCTGGGACTAGCGCCATACAATGAGCAGTTCTTC
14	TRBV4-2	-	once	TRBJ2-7	CASSQGSGSNEQYF	TGTGCCAGCAGCCAAGGTTCTGGTAGCAACGAGCAGTACTTC
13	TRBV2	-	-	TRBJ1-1	CASNAGRNTEAFF	TGTGCCAGCAATGCTGGGAGGAACACTGAAGCTTTCTTT
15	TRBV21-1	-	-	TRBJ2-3	CASTSTTSVTDTQYF	TGTGCCAGCACGAGTACGACTAGCGTCACAGATACGCAGTATTTT
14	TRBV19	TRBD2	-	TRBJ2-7	CASSPGLAGIEQYF	TGTGCCAGTAGTCCGGGACTAGCGGGAATCGAGCAGTACTTC
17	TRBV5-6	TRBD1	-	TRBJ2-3	CASSLYGYRGRRDTQYF	TGTGCCAGCAGCTTATATGGATACAGGGGAAGGCGAGATACGCAGTATTTT
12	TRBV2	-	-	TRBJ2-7	CASSLAPYEQYF	TGTGCCAGCAGTCTAGCGCCTTACGAGCAGTACTTC
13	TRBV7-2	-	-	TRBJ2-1	CASSLDPSREQFF	TGTGCCAGCAGCTTAGACCCCTCACGGGAGCAGTTCTTC
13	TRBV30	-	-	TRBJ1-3	CAWSSRSGNTIYF	TGTGCCTGGAGTTCCCGCTCTGGAAACACCATATATTTT
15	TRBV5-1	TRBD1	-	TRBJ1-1	CASSLGRDRGLEAFF	TGCGCCAGCAGCTTGGGGCGGGACAGGGGGTTGGAAGCTTTCTTT
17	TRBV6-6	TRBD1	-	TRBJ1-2	CASSLAGTGGLGYGYTF	TGTGCCAGCAGTCTGGCCGGGACAGGGGGCTTGGGCTATGGCTACACCTTC
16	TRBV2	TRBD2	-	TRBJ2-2	CASYGGWEGNTGELFF	TGTGCCAGCTACGGGGGTTGGGAGGGCAACACCGGGGAGCTGTTTTTT
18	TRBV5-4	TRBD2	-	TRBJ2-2	CASSRGNSSGSRTGELFF	TGTGCCAGCAGTCGCGGCAACTCTAGCGGGAGTAGGACCGGGGAGCTGTTTTTT
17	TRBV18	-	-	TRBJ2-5	CASSPGQNSLLTETQYF	TGTGCCAGCTCACCCGGACAGAATTCTCTGCTGACGGAGACCCAGTACTTC
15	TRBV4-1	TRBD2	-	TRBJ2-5	CASSAWTSEEETQYF	TGCGCCAGCAGCGCCTGGACTAGTGAAGAAGAGACCCAGTACTTC
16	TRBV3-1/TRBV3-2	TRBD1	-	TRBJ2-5	CASSQEWDRGKETQYF	TGTGCCAGCAGCCAAGAATGGGACAGGGGTAAAGAGACCCAGTACTTC
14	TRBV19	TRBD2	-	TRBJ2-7	CASSPTSGINEQYF	TGTGCCAGTAGTCCTACTAGCGGGATAAACGAGCAGTACTTC
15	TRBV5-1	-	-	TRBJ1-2	CASSLGRQLAGGYTF	TGCGCCAGCAGCTTGGGGAGACAGCTCGCGGGGGGCTACACCTTC
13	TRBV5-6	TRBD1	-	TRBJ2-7	CASSLTGGSEQYF	TGTGCCAGCAGCCTTACAGGGGGCAGCGAGCAGTACTTC
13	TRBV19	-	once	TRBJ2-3	CASSIGGTDTQYF	TGTGCCAGTAGTATCGGCGGGACAGATACGCAGTATTTT
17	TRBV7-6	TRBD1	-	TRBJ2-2	CASSLVGTGTNTGELFF	TGTGCCAGCAGCTTAGTGGGGACAGGGACGAACACCGGGGAGCTGTTTTTT
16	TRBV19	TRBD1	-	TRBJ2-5	CASSIVGDSLQETQYF	TGTGCCAGTAGTATAGTAGGGGACAGCCTCCAAGAGACCCAGTACTTC
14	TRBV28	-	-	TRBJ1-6	CASSLRDFNSPLHF	TGTGCCAGCAGTTTACGGGATTTTAATTCACCCCTCCACTTT
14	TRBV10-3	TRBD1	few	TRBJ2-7	CAISHDRGSYEQYF	TGTGCCATCAGTCATGACAGGGGATCCTACGAGCAGTACTTC
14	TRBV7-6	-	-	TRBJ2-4	CASSLSMAKNIQYF	TGTGCCAGCAGCTTATCCATGGCCAAAAACATTCAGTACTTC
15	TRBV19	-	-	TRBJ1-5	CASTYRGGADQPQHF	TGTGCCAGTACTTATAGAGGGGGAGCAGATCAGCCCCAGCATTTT
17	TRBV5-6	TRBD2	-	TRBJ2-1	CASSLGLAGVQLNEQFF	TGTGCCAGCAGCCTGGGGCTAGCGGGAGTACAGCTGAATGAGCAGTTCTTC
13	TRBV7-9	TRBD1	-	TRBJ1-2	CASSLQGALGYTF	TGTGCCAGCAGCTTACAGGGGGCGCTCGGCTACACCTTC
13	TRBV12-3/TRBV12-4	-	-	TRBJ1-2	CASSLQGPGGYTF	TGTGCCAGCAGTTTACAGGGGCCGGGCGGCTACACCTTC
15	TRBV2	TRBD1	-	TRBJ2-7	CASRRYRGDSYEQYF	TGTGCCAGCAGGAGGTACAGGGGAGACTCCTACGAGCAGTACTTC
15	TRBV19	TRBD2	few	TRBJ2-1	CASSLYGLAANEQFF	TGTGCCAGTAGTCTCTACGGACTAGCGGCCAATGAGCAGTTCTTC
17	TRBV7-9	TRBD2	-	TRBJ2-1	CASSYSGRIWSYNEQFF	TGTGCCAGCAGCTATAGCGGGAGGATTTGGTCCTACAATGAGCAGTTCTTC